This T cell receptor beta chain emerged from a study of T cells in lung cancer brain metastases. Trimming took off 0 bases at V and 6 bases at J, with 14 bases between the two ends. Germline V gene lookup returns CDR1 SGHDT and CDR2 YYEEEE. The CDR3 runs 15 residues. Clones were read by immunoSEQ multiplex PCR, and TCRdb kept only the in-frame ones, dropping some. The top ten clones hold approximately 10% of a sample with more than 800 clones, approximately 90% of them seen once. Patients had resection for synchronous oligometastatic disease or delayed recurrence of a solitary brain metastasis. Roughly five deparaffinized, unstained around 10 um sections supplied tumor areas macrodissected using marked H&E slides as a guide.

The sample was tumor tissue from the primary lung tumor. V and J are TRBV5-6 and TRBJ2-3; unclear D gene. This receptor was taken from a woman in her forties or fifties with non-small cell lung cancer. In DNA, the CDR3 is TGTGCCAGCAGCTTGGGGCGGAGCCCCCTTGATACGCAGTATTTT. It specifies CASSLGRSPLDTQYF.